The rows below give T cell receptor beta chains drawn from one sample of a study of blood T cell repertoires in COVID-19. Some clones are missing from TCRdb's copy, which holds only in-frame ones; the method was immunoSEQ multiplex PCR. The repertoire holds tens of thousands of clones, with 88% as singletons. Sample: peripheral blood. The receptors here all came from a human donor in a cohort sampled during active COVID-19. The CDR3 runs from the conserved cysteine through the conserved F or W. The order of the fields is clone size, V gene, D gene, J gene, CDR3 protein, CDR3 DNA. The D gene is left open where the match is weak. Some rows have no size entry. The others give once, few or many, or a class for an expanded clone.

>.|TRBV9|.|TRBJ2-7
CASSVDRSSYEQYF
TGTGCCAGCAGCGTAGATCGGAGCTCCTACGAGCAGTACTTC
>.|TRBV21-1|.|TRBJ1-5
CASRWEANQPQHF
TGTGCCAGCAGGTGGGAGGCCAATCAGCCCCAGCATTTT
>.|TRBV2|.|TRBJ1-3
CASSPTPWHGGGNTIYF
TGTGCCAGCAGTCCCACACCCTGGCATGGTGGTGGAAACACCATATATTTT
>.|TRBV7-2|TRBD2|TRBJ2-2
CASSLVGTSLNTGELFF
TGTGCCAGCAGCTTAGTAGGGACTAGCCTAAACACCGGGGAGCTGTTTTTT
>.|TRBV2|.|TRBJ2-5
CANRQASWETQYF
TGTGCCAATAGACAGGCTTCCTGGGAGACCCAGTACTTC
>.|TRBV6-2/TRBV6-3|.|TRBJ2-6
CASSSDSGANVLTF
TGTGCCAGCAGTTCAGATTCTGGGGCCAACGTCCTGACTTTC
>once|TRBV6-5|.|TRBJ2-2
CASRVLNTGELFF
TGTGCCAGCAGGGTACTCAACACCGGGGAGCTGTTTTTT
>.|TRBV5-4|TRBD2|TRBJ2-2
CASSPGLAGGPGGELFF
TGTGCCAGCAGCCCCGGACTAGCGGGAGGGCCTGGCGGGGAGCTGTTTTTT
>once|TRBV25-1|TRBD2|TRBJ2-7
CASSDTGTSVYEQYF
TGTGCCAGCAGTGATACCGGGACTAGCGTCTACGAGCAGTACTTC
>.|TRBV20-1|TRBD2|TRBJ2-7
CSASLQRGTYEQYF
TGCAGTGCTAGTCTCCAGCGGGGTACCTACGAGCAGTACTTC
>.|TRBV30|TRBD2|TRBJ2-2
CAHGSAGVVGELFF
TGTGCCCACGGGTCAGCGGGAGTAGTCGGGGAGCTGTTTTTT